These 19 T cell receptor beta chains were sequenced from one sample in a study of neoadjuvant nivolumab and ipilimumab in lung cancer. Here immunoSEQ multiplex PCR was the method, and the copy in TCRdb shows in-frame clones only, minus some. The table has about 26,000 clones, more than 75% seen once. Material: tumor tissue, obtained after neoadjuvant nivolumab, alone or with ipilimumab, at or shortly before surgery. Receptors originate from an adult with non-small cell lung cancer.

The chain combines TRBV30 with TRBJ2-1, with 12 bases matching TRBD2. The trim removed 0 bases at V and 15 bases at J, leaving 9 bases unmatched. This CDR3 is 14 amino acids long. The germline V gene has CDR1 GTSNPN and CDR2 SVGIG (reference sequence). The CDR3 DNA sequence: TGTGCCTGGAGTGTAAGGACTAGCGGGATGGTAATGTTCTTC. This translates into CAWSVRTSGMVMFF. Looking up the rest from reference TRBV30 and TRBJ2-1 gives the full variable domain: SQTIHQWPATLVQPVGSPLSLECTVEGTSNPNLYWYRQAAGRGLQLLFYSVGIGQISSEVPQNLSASRPQDRQFILSSKKLLLSDSGFYLCAWSVRTSGMVMFFGPGTRLTVL.

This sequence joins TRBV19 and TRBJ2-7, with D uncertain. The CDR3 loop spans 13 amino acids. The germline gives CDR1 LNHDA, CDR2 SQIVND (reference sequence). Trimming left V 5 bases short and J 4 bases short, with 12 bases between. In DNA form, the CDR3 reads TGTGCCAGTAGTCCTAAGGAGATTTACGAGCAGTACTTC. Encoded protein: CASSPKEIYEQYF.

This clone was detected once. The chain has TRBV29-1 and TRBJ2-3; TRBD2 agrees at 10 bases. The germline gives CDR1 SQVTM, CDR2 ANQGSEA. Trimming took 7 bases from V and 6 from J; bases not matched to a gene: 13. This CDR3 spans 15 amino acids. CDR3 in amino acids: CSETPTSGIGDTQYF. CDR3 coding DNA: TGCAGCGAGACACCAACTAGCGGGATAGGCGATACGCAGTATTTT.

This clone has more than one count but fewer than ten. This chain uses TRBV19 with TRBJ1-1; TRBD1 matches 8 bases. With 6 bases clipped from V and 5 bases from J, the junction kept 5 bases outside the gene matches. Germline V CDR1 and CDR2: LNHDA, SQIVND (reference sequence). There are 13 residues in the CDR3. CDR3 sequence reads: CASRKTGGTEAFF. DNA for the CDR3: TGTGCCAGTAGAAAAACAGGGGGTACTGAAGCTTTCTTT.

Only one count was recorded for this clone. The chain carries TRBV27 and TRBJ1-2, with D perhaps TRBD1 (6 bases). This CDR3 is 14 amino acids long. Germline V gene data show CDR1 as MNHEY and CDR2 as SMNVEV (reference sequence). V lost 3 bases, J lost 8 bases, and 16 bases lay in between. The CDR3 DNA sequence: TGTGCCAGCAGTTTTCAGGCCGGGACAACCGGCTACACCTTC. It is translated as CASSFQAGTTGYTF.

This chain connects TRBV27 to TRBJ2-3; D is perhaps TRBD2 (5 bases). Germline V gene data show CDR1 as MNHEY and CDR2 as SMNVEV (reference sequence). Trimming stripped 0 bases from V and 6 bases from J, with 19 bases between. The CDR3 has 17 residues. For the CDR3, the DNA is TGTGCCAGCAGTTTATCGGCGGCTAGCTCGGTTTCGGATACGCAGTATTTT. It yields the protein CASSLSAASSVSDTQYF.

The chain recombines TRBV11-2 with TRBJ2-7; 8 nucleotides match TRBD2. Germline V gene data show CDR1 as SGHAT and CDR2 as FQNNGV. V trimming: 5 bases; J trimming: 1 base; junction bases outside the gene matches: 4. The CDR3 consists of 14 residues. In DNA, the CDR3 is TGTGCCAGCAGCACTAGCGGCAATTCCTACGAGCAGTACTTC. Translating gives CASSTSGNSYEQYF.

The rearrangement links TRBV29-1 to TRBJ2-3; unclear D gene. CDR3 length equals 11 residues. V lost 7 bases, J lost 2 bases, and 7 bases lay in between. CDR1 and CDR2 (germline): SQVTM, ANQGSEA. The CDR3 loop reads CSARVTDTQYF. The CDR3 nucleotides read TGCAGCGCTAGAGTCACAGATACGCAGTATTTT.

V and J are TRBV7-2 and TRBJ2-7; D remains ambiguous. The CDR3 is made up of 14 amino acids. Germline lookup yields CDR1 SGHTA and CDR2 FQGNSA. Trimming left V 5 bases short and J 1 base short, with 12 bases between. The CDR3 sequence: CASSASAGSYEQYF. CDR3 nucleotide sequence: TGTGCCAGCAGCGCCTCGGCAGGTTCCTACGAGCAGTACTTC.

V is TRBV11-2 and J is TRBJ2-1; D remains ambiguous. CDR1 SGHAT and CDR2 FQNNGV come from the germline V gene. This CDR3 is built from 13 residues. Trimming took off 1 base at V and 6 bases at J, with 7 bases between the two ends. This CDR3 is CASSLGRSNEQFF. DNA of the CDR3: TGTGCCAGCAGCTTAGGGCGGAGCAATGAGCAGTTCTTC.

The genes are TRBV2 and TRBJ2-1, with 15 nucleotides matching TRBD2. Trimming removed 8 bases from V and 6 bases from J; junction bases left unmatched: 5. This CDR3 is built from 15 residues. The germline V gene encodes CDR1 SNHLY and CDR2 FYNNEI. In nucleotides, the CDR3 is TGTGCCAGCCTAAGGACTAGCGGGAGGGCCAATGAGCAGTTCTTC. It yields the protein CASLRTSGRANEQFF.

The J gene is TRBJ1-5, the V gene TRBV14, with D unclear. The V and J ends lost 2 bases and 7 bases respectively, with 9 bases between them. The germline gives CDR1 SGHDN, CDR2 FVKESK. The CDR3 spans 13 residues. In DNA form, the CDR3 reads TGTGCCAGCAGCCAACTGGTAGGCCAGCCCCAGCATTTT. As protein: CASSQLVGQPQHF.

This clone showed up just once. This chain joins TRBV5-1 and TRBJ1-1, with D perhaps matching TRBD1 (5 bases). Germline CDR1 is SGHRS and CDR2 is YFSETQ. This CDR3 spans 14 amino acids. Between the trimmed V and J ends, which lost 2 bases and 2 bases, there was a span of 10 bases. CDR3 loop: CASSFGDRNTEAFF. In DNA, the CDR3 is TGCGCCAGCAGCTTTGGAGACAGAAACACTGAAGCTTTCTTT.

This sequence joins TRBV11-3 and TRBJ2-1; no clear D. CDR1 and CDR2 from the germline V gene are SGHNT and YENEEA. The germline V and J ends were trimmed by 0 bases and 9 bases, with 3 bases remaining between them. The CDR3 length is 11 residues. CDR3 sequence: CASSLEVEQFF. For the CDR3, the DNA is TGTGCCAGCAGCTTAGAGGTTGAGCAGTTCTTC.

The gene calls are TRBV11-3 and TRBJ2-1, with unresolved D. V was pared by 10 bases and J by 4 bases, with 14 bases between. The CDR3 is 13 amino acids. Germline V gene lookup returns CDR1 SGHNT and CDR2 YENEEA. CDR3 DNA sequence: TGTGCCACCTCCCGGGCTATTTACAATGAGCAGTTCTTC. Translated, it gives CATSRAIYNEQFF.

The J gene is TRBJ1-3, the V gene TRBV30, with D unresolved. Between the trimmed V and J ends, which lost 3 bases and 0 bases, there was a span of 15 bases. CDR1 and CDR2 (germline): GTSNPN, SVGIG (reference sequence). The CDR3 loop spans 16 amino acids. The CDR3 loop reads CAWSGDYLHSGNTIYF. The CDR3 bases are TGTGCCTGGAGCGGTGACTATCTCCACTCTGGAAACACCATATATTTT.

CDR3 in DNA: TGTGCCAGCAGCCAATCTGATACGCAGTATTTT. It yields the protein CASSQSDTQYF. The chain couples TRBV7-9 to TRBJ2-3; D call uncertain. The CDR3 consists of 11 residues. Trimming left V 5 bases short and J 6 bases short, with 6 bases between. Germline V gene lookup returns CDR1 SEHNR and CDR2 FQNEAQ (reference sequence).

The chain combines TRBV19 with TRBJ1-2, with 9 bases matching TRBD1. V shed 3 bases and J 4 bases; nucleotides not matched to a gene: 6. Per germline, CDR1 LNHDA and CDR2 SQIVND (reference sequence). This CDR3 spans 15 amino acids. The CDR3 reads CASSITGGAGYGYTF. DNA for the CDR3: TGTGCCAGTAGTATTACAGGGGGCGCCGGCTATGGCTACACCTTC.

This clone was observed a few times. The CDR3 nucleotides are TGTGCCAGCAGGGTACAGGGGTTATACAATGAGCAGTTCTTC. Encoded protein: CASRVQGLYNEQFF. The chain carries TRBV7-2 and TRBJ2-1; 7 bases agree with TRBD1. Germline-derived CDR1 and CDR2 are SGHTA and FQGNSA. CDR3 length: 14 residues. Trimming at V came to 6 bases and at J to 4 bases, leaving 6 bases not matched to a gene.